This T cell receptor (beta chain) was sequenced for a study of siplizumab effects on memory and regulatory T cells. Study outcomes and limitations: Contribution to the alloresponse seemed major for naive T cells, which also seemed more diverse than memory cells. Tregs proliferating in siplizumab cultures lacked confirmation of their suppressive function. In the presence of siplizumab, alloreactive sequences traceable to unstimulated CD4+ memory cells were significantly reduced. No more than a minor fraction of alloreactive clones could be traced back to unstimulated subsets.

The protocol was immunoSEQ multiplex PCR, while the TCRdb copy is restricted to in-frame clones and leaves out a portion. This sample yields some 100,000 clones, of which nearly 95% are seen a single time; 12% belongs to the top ten. CDR1 SGHNT and CDR2 YYREEE come from the germline V gene (reference sequence). Deletions cut 0 bases from V and 3 bases from J, with 7 bases between. The CDR3 covers 13 residues. As concerns this clone: Antigen unknown.

The specimen was non-Treg CD4+ T cells sorted from blood. The chain has TRBV5-4 and TRBJ2-7; D is unresolved. The receptor comes from a human donor in good health. The DNA of the CDR3 is TGTGCCAGCAGCTTGGTTGGCAGCTACGAGCAGTACTTC. Amino acid sequence: CASSLVGSYEQYF.